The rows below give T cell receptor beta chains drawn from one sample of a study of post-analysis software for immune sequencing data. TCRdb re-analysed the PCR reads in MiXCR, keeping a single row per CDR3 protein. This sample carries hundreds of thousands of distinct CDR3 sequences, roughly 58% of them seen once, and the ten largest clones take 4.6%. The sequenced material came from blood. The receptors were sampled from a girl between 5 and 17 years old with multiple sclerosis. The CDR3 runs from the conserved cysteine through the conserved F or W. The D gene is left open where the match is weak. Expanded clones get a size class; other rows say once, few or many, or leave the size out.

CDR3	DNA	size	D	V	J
CSAAGEWRAYEQYF	TGCAGTGCTGCTGGGGAGTGGCGGGCATACGAGCAGTACTTC	NA	NA	TRBV20-1	TRBJ2-7
CATDRQGGYNEQFF	TGTGCCACCGACCGGCAGGGGGGATACAATGAGCAGTTCTTC	few	NA	TRBV15	TRBJ2-1
CSVEGASGGVSSYNEQFF	TGCAGCGTTGAAGGGGCTAGCGGGGGGGTAAGCTCCTACAATGAGCAGTTCTTC	NA	TRBD2	TRBV29-1	TRBJ2-1
CASKLGQNHNEQFF	TGTGCCAGCAAACTGGGACAGAACCACAATGAGCAGTTCTTC	NA	TRBD1	TRBV28	TRBJ2-1
CASSGAQGWGYGYTF	TGTGCCAGCAGTGGAGCCCAGGGTTGGGGCTATGGCTACACCTTC	NA	NA	TRBV28	TRBJ1-2
CASSLTLVGNTQYF	TGTGCCAGCAGCTTAACACTAGTAGGGAATACGCAGTATTTT	NA	NA	TRBV7-2	TRBJ2-3
CASSLTRGRSTDTQYF	TGCGCCAGCAGCCTTACTCGCGGGAGATCCACAGATACGCAGTATTTT	few	TRBD2	TRBV5-1	TRBJ2-3
CASSGSRQGSYEQYF	TGTGCCAGTAGTGGCTCGAGACAGGGGAGTTACGAGCAGTACTTC	NA	TRBD1	TRBV19	TRBJ2-7
CASSVELGGTDTQYF	TGTGCCAGCAGCGTTGAACTCGGTGGTACGGATACGCAGTATTTT	NA	NA	TRBV9	TRBJ2-3
CSVGDSLYEQYF	TGCAGCGTTGGGGACAGCCTCTACGAGCAGTACTTC	NA	TRBD1	TRBV29-1	TRBJ2-7
CASRASGSPNTGELFF	TGCGCCAGCAGAGCTAGCGGGAGCCCGAACACCGGGGAGCTGTTTTTT	NA	TRBD2	TRBV5-1	TRBJ2-2
CLGTDTDTQYF	TGCCTAGGGACAGACACAGATACGCAGTATTTT	few	TRBD1	TRBV29-1	TRBJ2-3
CASSSRSGGDNEQFF	TGTGCCAGCAGTTCGCGTAGCGGGGGAGACAATGAGCAGTTCTTC	NA	TRBD2	TRBV12-3/TRBV12-4	TRBJ2-1
CAISAGAGHEQFF	TGTGCCATCAGTGCTGGGGCGGGCCATGAGCAGTTCTTC	few	NA	TRBV10-3	TRBJ2-1
CASSLGAARTQYF	TGTGCCAGCAGTTTGGGGGCCGCAAGAACGCAGTATTTT	NA	NA	TRBV2	TRBJ2-3
CSVRRQHWPEAFF	TGCAGCGTTCGAAGACAGCATTGGCCTGAAGCTTTCTTT	few	NA	TRBV29-1	TRBJ1-1
CASSQELADEQVAQYF	TGTGCCAGCAGCCAAGAACTAGCGGACGAGCAAGTCGCGCAGTATTTT	once	TRBD2	TRBV4-2	TRBJ2-3
CASSRRPNTEAFF	TGTGCCAGCAGTCGGCGCCCGAACACTGAAGCTTTCTTT	NA	NA	TRBV6-5	TRBJ1-1
CASSLGRNHGYTF	TGTGCCAGCAGTTTGGGCAGGAACCATGGCTACACCTTC	NA	NA	TRBV12-3/TRBV12-4	TRBJ1-2
CSAWQGAAGANVLTF	TGCAGTGCGTGGCAGGGGGCGGCTGGGGCCAACGTCCTGACTTTC	NA	TRBD1	TRBV20-1	TRBJ2-6
CASSPETGLTGELFF	TGTGCCAGCAGTCCCGAGACAGGGCTCACCGGGGAGCTGTTTTTT	NA	TRBD1	TRBV12-3/TRBV12-4	TRBJ2-2
CSALPDSSTDTQYF	TGCAGTGCTTTACCGGACAGTAGCACAGATACGCAGTATTTT	NA	NA	TRBV20-1	TRBJ2-3
CSARIAGGYNEQFF	TGCAGTGCGAGGATAGCGGGGGGGTACAATGAGCAGTTCTTC	NA	TRBD2	TRBV20-1	TRBJ2-1
CASSYAGAGELFF	TGTGCCAGCAGTTATGCGGGGGCCGGGGAGCTGTTTTTT	NA	TRBD2	TRBV6-5	TRBJ2-2
CASAPLTYEQYF	TGTGCTAGTGCCCCCCTGACCTACGAGCAGTACTTC	few	NA	TRBV12-5	TRBJ2-7
CASARELYNEQFF	TGTGCCAGCGCTAGGGAACTATACAATGAGCAGTTCTTC	NA	NA	TRBV12-3/TRBV12-4	TRBJ2-1
CASSYEGGATYEQYF	TGTGCCAGCAGTTACGAGGGGGGGGCTACCTACGAGCAGTACTTC	NA	NA	TRBV6-6	TRBJ2-7
CASSLGLGLAGEYEQYF	TGCGCCAGCAGCTTGGGACTCGGACTAGCGGGGGAATACGAGCAGTACTTC	NA	TRBD2	TRBV5-1	TRBJ2-7
CASKRNVAGAPSNNEQFF	TGCGCCAGCAAAAGGAATGTAGCGGGGGCCCCCTCTAACAATGAGCAGTTCTTC	few	TRBD2	TRBV5-1	TRBJ2-1
CSVRMGGTEAFF	TGCAGCGTGAGGATGGGAGGCACTGAAGCTTTCTTT	NA	NA	TRBV29-1	TRBJ1-1
CASNLPGAYGYTF	TGTGCCAGCAACCTGCCGGGGGCCTATGGCTACACCTTC	NA	NA	TRBV28	TRBJ1-2
CASSQVTSDGPEQYF	TGCGCCAGCAGCCAAGTGACTAGCGATGGACCCGAGCAGTACTTC	NA	TRBD2	TRBV4-1	TRBJ2-7
CSTKGQNSYEQYF	TGCAGTACTAAGGGACAGAACTCCTACGAGCAGTACTTC	few	TRBD1	TRBV20-1	TRBJ2-7
CASSLAGTGDFETQYF	TGTGCCAGCAGCTTAGCCGGGACAGGGGATTTTGAGACCCAGTACTTC	few	TRBD1	TRBV7-9	TRBJ2-5
CASSYRTQGSEAFF	TGTGCCAGCAGTTATCGGACACAGGGGTCTGAAGCTTTCTTT	NA	TRBD1	TRBV12-3/TRBV12-4	TRBJ1-1
CASSLGVLAGGFSTDTQYF	TGTGCCAGCAGCTTAGGGGTCCTAGCGGGAGGCTTTAGCACAGATACGCAGTATTTT	NA	TRBD2	TRBV7-6	TRBJ2-3
CATSDLNNEQFF	TGTGCCACCAGTGATTTGAACAATGAGCAGTTCTTC	NA	NA	TRBV24-1	TRBJ2-1
CASSSPGGRPTDTQYF	TGTGCCAGCAGTTCCCCTGGCGGGAGACCCACAGATACGCAGTATTTT	NA	TRBD2	TRBV28	TRBJ2-3
CASRSRQGNTEAFF	TGTGCCAGCAGGTCAAGGCAGGGGAACACTGAAGCTTTCTTT	NA	NA	TRBV21-1	TRBJ1-1
CASTFNPQGAGNEQFF	TGTGCCAGCACTTTTAATCCTCAGGGTGCGGGGAATGAGCAGTTCTTC	NA	NA	TRBV6-6	TRBJ2-1
CSAAGQGNIQYF	TGCAGTGCGGCGGGACAGGGAAACATTCAGTACTTC	few	TRBD1	TRBV20-1	TRBJ2-4
CASSWSYPTASYEQYF	TGTGCCAGCAGTTGGTCGTATCCGACAGCATCCTACGAGCAGTACTTC	NA	NA	TRBV27	TRBJ2-7
CASSPSGGAEAFF	TGTGCCAGCAGCCCCTCGGGGGGGGCTGAAGCTTTCTTT	NA	NA	TRBV7-3	TRBJ1-1
CSARDPWAEAFF	TGCAGTGCTAGAGATCCATGGGCTGAAGCTTTCTTT	once	NA	TRBV20-1	TRBJ1-1
CASSSPRGSYEQYF	TGTGCCAGCAGCTCCCCCAGGGGTTCCTACGAGCAGTACTTC	NA	NA	TRBV7-2	TRBJ2-7
CSASLFFEALPDTQYF	TGCAGTGCTAGTCTTTTTTTCGAGGCCCTCCCAGATACGCAGTATTTT	NA	NA	TRBV20-1	TRBJ2-3
CASSYTFASTDTQYF	TGTGCCAGCAGTTATACTTTCGCTAGCACAGATACGCAGTATTTT	NA	NA	TRBV6-6	TRBJ2-3
CASSPLAGGAEQYF	TGTGCCAGCAGTCCCCTAGCGGGGGGTGCCGAGCAGTACTTC	NA	TRBD2	TRBV12-3/TRBV12-4	TRBJ2-7
CSVEDLFGLKGGEQFF	TGCAGCGTTGAAGATCTTTTCGGCCTAAAGGGCGGTGAGCAGTTCTTC	NA	NA	TRBV29-1	TRBJ2-1
CASSLTSRETQYF	TGTGCCAGCAGCTTAACTAGCAGAGAGACCCAGTACTTC	few	NA	TRBV5-5	TRBJ2-5
CASSVGVGGQETQYF	TGTGCCAGCAGCGTAGGTGTGGGGGGCCAAGAGACCCAGTACTTC	NA	NA	TRBV9	TRBJ2-5
CASSNGQGAYEQYF	TGTGCCAGCAGCAACGGACAGGGAGCCTACGAGCAGTACTTC	few	TRBD1	TRBV7-6	TRBJ2-7
CSAAGGLVGQGYTF	TGCAGCGCCGCGGGAGGTCTGGTGGGGCAGGGCTACACCTTC	NA	NA	TRBV29-1	TRBJ1-2
CANSGGTSYEQYF	TGTGCCAACAGCGGGGGGACGTCCTACGAGCAGTACTTC	NA	TRBD2	TRBV9	TRBJ2-7
CASRRRDRVREEKLFF	TGTGCCAGCAGACGCCGGGACAGGGTTCGGGAGGAAAAACTGTTTTTT	NA	TRBD1	TRBV6-5	TRBJ1-4